This TCR beta chain came from a study of T cell clonotyping in hematopoietic cell transplantation. The length of the CDR3 is 17 residues. V dropped 1 base and J dropped 0 bases, with 13 bases sitting between them. CDR1 SGHVS and CDR2 FNYEAQ come from the germline V gene. The protocol was immunoSEQ multiplex PCR, while the TCRdb copy is restricted to in-frame clones and leaves out a portion. The data show approximately 15,000 clones, with more than 70% seen just once and about 4.2% held by the top ten. Here the sequenced sample was PBMCs, taken 100 days after allogeneic stem cell transplant. The V gene is TRBV7-6, the J gene TRBJ1-3; no firm D call. The source of this sequence is a male patient over 55 who had an allogeneic stem cell transplant from a related donor, so the T cells may come from the graft donor. Some clones in this sample may be carry-over from other donors' samples. The CDR3 sequence: CASSLGPLEGSGNTIYF. CDR3 nucleotide sequence: TGTGCCAGCAGCTTAGGTCCCCTAGAAGGCTCTGGAAACACCATATATTTT.